Presented here are 23 T cell receptor beta chains from one specimen sequenced in a study of technical replicates of blood from several donors. Data came from immunoSEQ multiplex PCR; TCRdb stores just in-frame clones and leaves some out. The repertoire holds about 80,000 clones, 97% seen once, with more than 0.15% in the top ten. The specimen was T cells isolated from PBMCs. All receptors derive from a human donor in good health.

The chain uses TRBV6-5 and TRBJ2-4, with 14 bases matching TRBD2. Trimming removed 5 bases from V and 6 bases from J; junction bases left unmatched: 3. CDR1 and CDR2 from the germline V gene are MNHEY and SVGAGI. This CDR3 has 15 amino acids. In nucleotides, the CDR3 is TGTGCCAGCAGTCCCGGGACTAGCGGGAGAAACATTCAGTACTTC. This codes for CASSPGTSGRNIQYF.

This sequence joins TRBV27 and TRBJ2-3, with D perhaps TRBD2 (7 bases). V was pared by 0 bases and J by 0 bases, with 13 bases between. In germline, CDR1 is MNHEY, CDR2 SMNVEV (reference sequence). The CDR3 is 17 residues long. The CDR3 DNA sequence: TGTGCCAGCAGTTTATCCTGGGAGGGGACAAGCACAGATACGCAGTATTTT. The encoded protein is CASSLSWEGTSTDTQYF.

This rearrangement joins TRBV6-6 to TRBJ2-1, with 9 nucleotides matching TRBD2. The CDR3 has 15 residues. Losses at the gene ends were 7 bases for V and 4 bases for J; bases not matched to a gene: 8. The germline CDR1 and CDR2 sequences are MNHNY and SVGAGI (reference sequence). The CDR3 protein is CASIPASGIYNEQFF. CDR3 bases: TGTGCCAGCATACCCGCTAGCGGGATTTACAATGAGCAGTTCTTC.

The table lists this clone with a count of one. This rearrangement joins TRBV5-5 to TRBJ1-5; tentatively, D is TRBD1 (6 bases). V was clipped by 4 bases and J by 9 bases, with 11 bases between them. This CDR3 comprises 12 residues. Germline CDR1 reads SGHKS; CDR2 reads YYEKEE (reference sequence). The CDR3 spells CASSNRDGPQHF. The CDR3, as DNA: TGTGCCAGCAGCAACAGGGATGGGCCCCAGCATTTT.

This chain joins TRBV5-1 and TRBJ1-2; D not certain. Germline CDR1 and CDR2: SGHRS and YFSETQ. There are 12 residues in the CDR3. V was cut by 0 bases and J by 13 bases, with 13 bases left in between. The CDR3 nucleotides are TGCGCCAGCAGCTTGGCCGAGGGTAAGACCACCTTC. This encodes CASSLAEGKTTF.

The gene calls are TRBV6-6 and TRBJ2-7; 8 bases are a match to TRBD2. The CDR3 contains 15 residues. J gave up 2 bases and V 0 bases, and 3 bases lay outside the gene matches. Germline values: CDR1 MNHNY, CDR2 SVGAGI (reference sequence). The CDR3 bases are TGTGCCAGCAGTTACTCAGGCGGGAGGACCTACGAGCAGTACTTC. Its protein is CASSYSGGRTYEQYF.

The chain is built from TRBV5-5 and TRBJ2-5; tentative D call: TRBD1 (6 bases). This CDR3 is 14 amino acids long. Trimming cost V 4 bases and J 2 bases, with 12 bases left between them. Germline V gives CDR1 SGHKS, CDR2 YYEKEE (reference sequence). CDR3 sequence (DNA): TGTGCCAGCAGCACCAGGACAGTTCAAGAGACCCAGTACTTC. Protein product: CASSTRTVQETQYF.

The genes are TRBV28 and TRBJ2-3, with unresolved D. In germline, CDR1 is MDHEN, CDR2 SYDVKM. There are 14 residues in the CDR3. The V and J ends lost 6 bases and 0 bases respectively, with 10 bases between them. In DNA, the CDR3 is TGTGCCAGCAGCGTGCACACGAGCACAGATACGCAGTATTTT. Amino acid sequence: CASSVHTSTDTQYF.

The chain uses TRBV10-3 and TRBJ2-3, with D possibly being TRBD2 (6 bases). Germline CDR1 reads ENHRY; CDR2 reads SYGVKD. CDR3 length: 15 residues. V lost 3 bases and J 1 base, leaving 11 bases between the germline ends. The DNA for the CDR3 is TGTGCCATCAGTGAAAGGGGCGGGGGCACAGATACGCAGTATTTT. Amino acids: CAISERGGGTDTQYF.

This chain connects TRBV14 to TRBJ2-1, with no clear D. This CDR3 region has 18 residues. V lost 3 bases to trimming and J lost 0 bases, with 18 bases between them. The germline CDR1 and CDR2 sequences are SGHDN and FVKESK. CDR3 nucleotides: TGTGCCAGCAGCCATAGCCATTCCGACCTCAACTCCTACAATGAGCAGTTCTTC. This sequence encodes CASSHSHSDLNSYNEQFF. Supplemented by reference TRBV14 and TRBJ2-1, the full variable domain reads EAGVTQFPSHSVIEKGQTVTLRCDPISGHDNLYWYRRVMGKEIKFLLHFVKESKQDESGMPNNRFLAERTGGTYSTLKVQPAELEDSGVYFCASSHSHSDLNSYNEQFFGPGTRLTVL.

The chain couples TRBV5-1 to TRBJ2-1, with 7 bases matching TRBD1. Trimming removed 4 bases from V and 8 bases from J; junction bases left unmatched: 9. CDR1 is SGHRS, CDR2 YFSETQ, per germline. The CDR3 length is 14 residues. CDR3: CASSKGRTGDEQFF. CDR3 sequence (DNA): TGCGCCAGCAGCAAAGGACGTACAGGGGATGAGCAGTTCTTC.

The J gene is TRBJ2-7, the V gene TRBV2; 11 bases line up with TRBD2. Germline V gene lookup returns CDR1 SNHLY and CDR2 FYNNEI. The length of the CDR3 is 14 residues. J lost 1 base, V lost 6 bases, and 2 bases had no gene match. The chain's CDR3 is CASSLAGGSYEQYF. The CDR3, as DNA: TGTGCCAGCAGCTTAGCGGGAGGGTCCTACGAGCAGTACTTC.

This chain joins TRBV5-4 and TRBJ2-2; D is unclear. Trimming shortened V by 5 bases and J by 6 bases, and 17 bases separated the two germline ends. Germline CDR1 is SGHNT and CDR2 is YYREEE (reference sequence). The CDR3 sequence is 15 residues long. The CDR3 DNA is TGTGCCAGCAGATTAGGCGGCCTCGACGCCGGGGAGCTGTTTTTT. Its translation: CASRLGGLDAGELFF.

The chain employs TRBV6-1 and TRBJ2-3, with D unclear. Germline CDR1 and CDR2: MNHNS and SASEGT. The V gene lost 4 bases and the J gene lost 2 bases, with 16 bases spanning the gap. This CDR3 comprises 16 residues. The CDR3, as DNA: TGTGCCAGCAGTGGCAGGCCCTTTACTCCCACAGATACGCAGTATTTT. Translated: CASSGRPFTPTDTQYF.

Only one count was recorded for this clone. J is TRBJ2-7 and V is TRBV27; weak D call: TRBD2 (6 bases). V gave up 5 bases and J gave up 1 base, with 15 bases separating them. Germline lookup yields CDR1 MNHEY and CDR2 SMNVEV (reference sequence). CDR3 length: 15 amino acids. This CDR3 is CASSRGNPDSYEQYF. CDR3 nucleotide sequence: TGTGCCAGCAGTCGCGGGAATCCTGATTCCTACGAGCAGTACTTC.

The chain joins TRBV6-5 to TRBJ1-6; 9 nucleotides align to TRBD1. V was pared by 4 bases and J by 6 bases, with 1 base of the junction left unmatched. Germline V gene data show CDR1 as MNHEY and CDR2 as SVGAGI. The CDR3 sequence is 14 residues long. CDR3 in amino acids: CASSLDRGNSPLHF. The CDR3 region has the DNA TGTGCCAGCAGTTTGGACAGGGGTAATTCACCCCTCCACTTT.

V is TRBV19 and J is TRBJ1-5, with D perhaps TRBD1 (6 bases). The V gene's germline CDR1 is LNHDA and CDR2 SQIVND (reference sequence). The CDR3 is 14 residues long. V was cut by 6 bases and J by 10 bases, with 19 bases left in between. CDR3 sequence (DNA): TGTGCCAGTAGCCCAGACAGGACTAGAAGTCCCCAGCATTTT. Protein: CASSPDRTRSPQHF.

The chain has TRBV4-1 and TRBJ2-5; 9 nucleotides match TRBD2. The J call may be faulty, since TRBJ2-7 better matches the DNA end. The CDR3 length is 15 residues. Per germline, CDR1 MGHRA and CDR2 YSYEKL. DNA for the CDR3: TGCGCCAGCAGCCAACTCGGACTAGCGTTCAACGAGCAGTACTTC. Translating gives CASSQLGLAFNEQYF.

J is TRBJ1-6 and V is TRBV9, with a possible D match to TRBD1 (5 bases). Germline assignment: CDR1 SGDLS and CDR2 YYNGEE. Trimming took 0 bases from V and 5 from J, leaving 6 bases between them. The CDR3 is 14 residues long. The DNA for the CDR3 is TGTGCCAGCAGCGTAGTAGGGGATAATTCACCCCTCCACTTT. Translation gives CASSVVGDNSPLHF.

The CDR3 nucleotides are TGTGCCAGCGCTCAGGGGGGATTTATTGCAACTAATGAAAAACTGTTTTTT. Translation: CASAQGGFIATNEKLFF. The rearrangement links TRBV2 to TRBJ1-4, with 7 bases that match TRBD1. This CDR3 has 17 amino acids. Trimming cost V 8 bases and J 0 bases; bases outside gene matches: 12. CDR1 and CDR2 from the germline V gene are SNHLY and FYNNEI.

The chain joins TRBV6-1 to TRBJ1-4; 7 nucleotides match TRBD1. The CDR3 covers 14 residues. J lost 6 bases, V lost 7 bases, and 8 bases had no gene match. Germline loops: CDR1 MNHNS, CDR2 SASEGT. In DNA form, the CDR3 reads TGTGCCAGCAAACCCGGGACAGTCGATGAAAAACTGTTTTTT. It codes for CASKPGTVDEKLFF.

V usage is TRBV6-5 and J usage is TRBJ2-5; 7 bases map to TRBD1. This CDR3 region has 16 residues. V shed 2 bases and J 2 bases; nucleotides not matched to a gene: 8. In germline, CDR1 is MNHEY, CDR2 SVGAGI. The CDR3 region has the DNA TGTGCCAGCAGTTACGGGACAGTCCCTATACAAGAGACCCAGTACTTC. Its protein product is CASSYGTVPIQETQYF.

The V gene is TRBV7-8, the J gene TRBJ2-1; 7 bases align to TRBD2. V trimming: 1 base; J trimming: 0 bases; junction bases outside the gene matches: 9. Germline V gene sequence: CDR1 SGHVS, CDR2 FQNEAQ. This CDR3 has 18 residues. For the CDR3, the DNA is TGTGCCAGCAGCTTAGGGGGCCTAGCGGCGAGCTCCTACAATGAGCAGTTCTTC. Amino acids: CASSLGGLAASSYNEQFF.